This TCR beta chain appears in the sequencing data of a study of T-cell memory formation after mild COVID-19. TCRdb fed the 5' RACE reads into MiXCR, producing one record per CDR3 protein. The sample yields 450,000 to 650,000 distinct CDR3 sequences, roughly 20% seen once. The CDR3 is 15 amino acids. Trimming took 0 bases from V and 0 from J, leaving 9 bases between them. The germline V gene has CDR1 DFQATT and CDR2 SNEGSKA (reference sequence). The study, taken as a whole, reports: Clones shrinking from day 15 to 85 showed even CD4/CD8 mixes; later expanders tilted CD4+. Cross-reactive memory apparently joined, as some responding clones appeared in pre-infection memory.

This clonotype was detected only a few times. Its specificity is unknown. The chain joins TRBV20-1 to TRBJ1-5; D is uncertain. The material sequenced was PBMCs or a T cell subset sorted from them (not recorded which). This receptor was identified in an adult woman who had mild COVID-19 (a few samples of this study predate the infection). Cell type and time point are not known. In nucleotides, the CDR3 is TGCAGTGCTAGAGATCCCCAGTATAGCAATCAGCCCCAGCATTTT. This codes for CSARDPQYSNQPQHF.